The subject of this entry is one TCR beta chain. The data were obtained in a study of blood T cell repertoires in COVID-19. Clones were read by immunoSEQ multiplex PCR, and TCRdb kept only the in-frame ones, dropping some. The top ten hold 3.5% to 4.5% of the sample, which has about 60,000 clones, roughly 79% seen once. The CDR3 totals 15 residues. Germline V CDR1 and CDR2: SGHRS, YFSETQ. Trimming left V 4 bases short and J 4 bases short, with 17 bases between. The chain has TRBV5-1 and TRBJ1-2; D unclear. This receptor was identified in a man aged 55 to 70 with acute or convalescent COVID-19. Sequencing was carried out using peripheral blood. CDR3 coding DNA: TGCGCCAGCAGCCCTTCCCCCGGGTTTCGCTATGGCTACACCTTC. Translated, it gives CASSPSPGFRYGYTF. Variable domain in full (rest from reference TRBV5-1 and TRBJ1-2): KAGVTQTPRYLIKTRGQQVTLSCSPISGHRSVSWYQQTPGQGLQFLFEYFSETQRNKGNFPGRFSGRQFSNSRSEMNVSTLELGDSALYLCASSPSPGFRYGYTFGSGTRLTVV.